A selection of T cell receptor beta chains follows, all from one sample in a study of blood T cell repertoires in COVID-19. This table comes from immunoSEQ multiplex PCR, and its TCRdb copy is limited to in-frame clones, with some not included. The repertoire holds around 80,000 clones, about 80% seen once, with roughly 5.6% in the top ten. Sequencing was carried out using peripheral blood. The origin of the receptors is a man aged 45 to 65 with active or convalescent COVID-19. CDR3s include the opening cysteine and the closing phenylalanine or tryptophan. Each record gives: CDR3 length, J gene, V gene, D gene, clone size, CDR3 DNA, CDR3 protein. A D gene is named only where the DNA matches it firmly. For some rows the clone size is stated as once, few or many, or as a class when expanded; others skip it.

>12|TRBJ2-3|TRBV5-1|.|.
TGCGCCAGCAGCTCCACGGGAGATACGCAGTATTTT
CASSSTGDTQYF
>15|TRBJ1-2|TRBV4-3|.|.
TGCGCCAGCAGCCAAGATTACAGGGTAGGGAATGGCTACACCTTC
CASSQDYRVGNGYTF
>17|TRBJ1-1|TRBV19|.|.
TGTGCCAGTAGCTCGCGGGACGGAGAACTTTTGAACACTGAAGCTTTCTTT
CASSSRDGELLNTEAFF
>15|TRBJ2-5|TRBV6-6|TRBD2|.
TGTGCCAGCAGGAAGACTAGCGGGGGACAAGAGACCCAGTACTTC
CASRKTSGGQETQYF
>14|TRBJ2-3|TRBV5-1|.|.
TGCGCCAGCAGCCTGGCAGGGTCGGAAGATACGCAGTATTTT
CASSLAGSEDTQYF
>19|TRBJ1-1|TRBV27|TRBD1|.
TGTGCCACCCCCTCCGCCCACGGACAGGGCCGAAAGAAACGGACTGAAGCTTTCTTT
CATPSAHGQGRKKRTEAFF
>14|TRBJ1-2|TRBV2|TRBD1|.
TGTGCCAGCACGCGGGACAGCTCTAACTATGGCTACACCTTC
CASTRDSSNYGYTF
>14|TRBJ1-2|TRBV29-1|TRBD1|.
TGCAGCGCCGGAGGGACAGGGGGGAGCTATGGCTACACCTTC
CSAGGTGGSYGYTF
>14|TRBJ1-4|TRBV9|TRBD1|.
TGTGCCAGCAGCCCAGGGGGCTTTGTTGAAAAACTGTTTTTT
CASSPGGFVEKLFF
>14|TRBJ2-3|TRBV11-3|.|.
TGTGCCAGCAGCCCCTCTAGGGGCCCAGATACGCAGTATTTT
CASSPSRGPDTQYF
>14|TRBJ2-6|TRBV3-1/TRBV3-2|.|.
TGTGCCAGCAGCCTGGACTGGGGGGCCAACGTCCTGACTTTC
CASSLDWGANVLTF
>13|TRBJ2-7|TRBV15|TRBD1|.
TGTGCCACCGGGACAGGGGTAGCCTACGAGCAGTACTTC
CATGTGVAYEQYF
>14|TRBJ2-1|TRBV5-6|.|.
TGTGCCAGCAGCTTGGCAGGCGGGAACAATGAGCAGTTCTTC
CASSLAGGNNEQFF
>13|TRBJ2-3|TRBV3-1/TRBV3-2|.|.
TGTGCCAGCAGCCACCACAGGGCAGATACGCAGTATTTT
CASSHHRADTQYF
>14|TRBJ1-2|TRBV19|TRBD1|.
TGTGCCAGTACCCGGGACAGGGGGCAGTATGGCTACACCTTC
CASTRDRGQYGYTF
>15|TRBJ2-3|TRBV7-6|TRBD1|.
TGTGCCAGCAGCCCGTGGGACAGGGGCACAGATACGCAGTATTTT
CASSPWDRGTDTQYF
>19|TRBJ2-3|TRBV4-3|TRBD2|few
TGCGCCAGCAGCCATCCCGGACTAGCGGGACTAACTAGCACAGATACGCAGTATTTT
CASSHPGLAGLTSTDTQYF
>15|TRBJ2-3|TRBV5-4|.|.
TGTGCCAGCAGCCCTGGAGGGGGGGGCACAGATACGCAGTATTTT
CASSPGGGGTDTQYF
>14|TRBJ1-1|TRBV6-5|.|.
TGTGCCAGCAGTCACAAAACGGGGAACACTGAAGCTTTCTTT
CASSHKTGNTEAFF
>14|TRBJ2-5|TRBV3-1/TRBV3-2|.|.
TGTGCCAGCAGCCAAGCGGCTAGCATGGGGACCCAGTACTTC
CASSQAASMGTQYF
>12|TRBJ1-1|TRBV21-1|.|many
TGTGCCAGGACAGATCCAAGGCCCCGAGCTTTCTTT
CARTDPRPRAFF
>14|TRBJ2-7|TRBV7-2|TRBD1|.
TGTGCCAGCAGCACCGACAGGGGGCGGAAAGAGCAGTACTTC
CASSTDRGRKEQYF
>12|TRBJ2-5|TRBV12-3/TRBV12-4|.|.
TGTGCCAGCAGATGGGGCAGGGAGACCCAGTACTTC
CASRWGRETQYF
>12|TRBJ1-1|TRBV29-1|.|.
TGCAGCGTATCCGACGGGTACACTGAAGCTTTCTTT
CSVSDGYTEAFF
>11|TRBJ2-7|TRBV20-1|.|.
TGCAGTGCCCTAGAACTCTACGAGCAGTACTTC
CSALELYEQYF
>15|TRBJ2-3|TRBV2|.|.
TGTGCCAGCAGTCCCCGGGGGTCCTTTGCAGATACGCAGTATTTT
CASSPRGSFADTQYF
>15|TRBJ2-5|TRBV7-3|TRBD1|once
TGTGCCAGCAGCCGGGCAGGGGGCCTGCGGGGGACCCAGTACTTC
CASSRAGGLRGTQYF
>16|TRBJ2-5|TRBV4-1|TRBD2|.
TGCGCCAGCAGCCGGGGGACTAGCGGGGGGTTTGGGACCCAGTACTTC
CASSRGTSGGFGTQYF
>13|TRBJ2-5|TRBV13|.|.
TGTGCCAGCGCCCGGGACTTAGAAGAGACCCAGTACTTC
CASARDLEETQYF
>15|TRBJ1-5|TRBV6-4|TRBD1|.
TGTGCCAAAGGGGGGACAGAGGATAGCAATCAGCCCCAGCATTTT
CAKGGTEDSNQPQHF
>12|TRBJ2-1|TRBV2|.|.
TGTGCCAGCTCCAGAGGGAACAATGAGCAGTTCTTC
CASSRGNNEQFF
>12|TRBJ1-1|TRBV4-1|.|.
TGCGCCAGCCTCGGGGGGAACACTGAAGCTTTCTTT
CASLGGNTEAFF
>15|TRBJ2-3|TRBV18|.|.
TGTGCCAGCTCACCAGACTATACTAGCACAGATACGCAGTATTTT
CASSPDYTSTDTQYF
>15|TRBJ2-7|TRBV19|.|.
TGTGCCAGTAGTATAGCCCACGGAGTTCTCTACGAGCAGTACTTC
CASSIAHGVLYEQYF
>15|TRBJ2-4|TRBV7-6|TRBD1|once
TGTGCCAGCAGCTTCGGGACAGGGATAGCGGACATTCAGTACTTC
CASSFGTGIADIQYF
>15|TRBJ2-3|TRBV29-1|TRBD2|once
TGCAGCGTTGAAGGCAGCGGGGGAGTCACAGATACGCAGTATTTT
CSVEGSGGVTDTQYF
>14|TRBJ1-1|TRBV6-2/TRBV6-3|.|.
TGTGCCAGCAGTTACTTCCGGGGGGGGGCTGAAGCTTTCTTT
CASSYFRGGAEAFF
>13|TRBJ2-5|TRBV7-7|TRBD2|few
TGTGCTAGCAGCCCGGGGGGGACGGAGACCCAGTACTTC
CASSPGGTETQYF
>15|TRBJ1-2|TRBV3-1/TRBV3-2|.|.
TGTGCCAGCAGCCAAGATTTGACGCAATCGGGTGGCTACACCTTC
CASSQDLTQSGGYTF
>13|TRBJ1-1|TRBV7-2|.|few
TGTGCCAGCAGCTTAGAACGGGGCACTGAAGCTTTCTTT
CASSLERGTEAFF
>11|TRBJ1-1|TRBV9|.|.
TGTGCCAGCGGCGGGGGGGCTGAAGCTTTCTTT
CASGGGAEAFF
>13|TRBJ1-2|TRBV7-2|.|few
TGTGCCAGCAGCTTACCCCCCGGAGGGGGCTACACCTTC
CASSLPPGGGYTF
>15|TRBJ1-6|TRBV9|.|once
TGTGCCAGCAGCGTAGAACACATGCATAATTCACCCCTCCACTTT
CASSVEHMHNSPLHF
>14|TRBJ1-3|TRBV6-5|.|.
TGTGCCAGCAGCTTTACGGGCTCTGGAAACACCATATATTTT
CASSFTGSGNTIYF
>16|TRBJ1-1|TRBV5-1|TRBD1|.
TGCGCCAGCAGCGTGACAGGGGCAGCAGGGAACACTGAAGCTTTCTTT
CASSVTGAAGNTEAFF
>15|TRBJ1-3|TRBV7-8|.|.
TGTGCCAGCAGCTTATTGGGGGGCTCTGGAAACACCATATATTTT
CASSLLGGSGNTIYF
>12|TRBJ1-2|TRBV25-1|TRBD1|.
TGTGCCAGCTCCGACAGGGGGCAAGGCTACACCTTC
CASSDRGQGYTF
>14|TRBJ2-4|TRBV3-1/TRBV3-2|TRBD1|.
TGTGCCAGCAGCCTCCTAGGGACAGGTTCCATTCAGTACTTC
CASSLLGTGSIQYF
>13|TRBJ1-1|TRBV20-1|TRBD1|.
TGCAGTGCTAGTAGGAGGGGGCATACTGAAGCTTTCTTT
CSASRRGHTEAFF
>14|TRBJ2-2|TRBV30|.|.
TGTGCCTCTCCGAGGGGGGGGGAGGCCGGGGAGCTGTTTTTT
CASPRGGEAGELFF
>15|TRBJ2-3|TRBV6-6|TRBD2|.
TGTGCCAGCAGTAAGACTAGCGGGGCCCAAGGTACGCAGTATTTT
CASSKTSGAQGTQYF
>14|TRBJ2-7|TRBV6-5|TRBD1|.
TGTGCCAGCAGTCACCGGGACAGGGGGGGGGAGCAGTACTTC
CASSHRDRGGEQYF
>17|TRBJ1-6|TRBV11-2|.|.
TGTGCCAGCAGCTTAGATCCCCGGCCAGGGATCCGTTCACCCCTCCACTTT
CASSLDPRPGIRSPLHF
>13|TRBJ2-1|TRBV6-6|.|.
TGTGCCAGCAGTTACGAGCTCTACAATGAGCAGTTCTTC
CASSYELYNEQFF
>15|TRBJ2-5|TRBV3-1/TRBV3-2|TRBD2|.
TGTGCCAGCAGCTCCCGGGGGGGGGATAGGGAGACCCAGTACTTC
CASSSRGGDRETQYF
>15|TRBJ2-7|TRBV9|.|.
TGTGCCAGCAGCGCCGGTCGGGACTCTGGCTACGAGCAGTACTTC
CASSAGRDSGYEQYF
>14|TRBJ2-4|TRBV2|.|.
TGTGCCAGCGTAGGGAGTGTGGCCAAAAACATTCAGTACTTC
CASVGSVAKNIQYF
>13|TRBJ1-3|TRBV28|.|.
TGTGCCAGCAGTTTATTGGCAGGAAACACCATATATTTT
CASSLLAGNTIYF
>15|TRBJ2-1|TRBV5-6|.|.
TGTGCCAGCAGCTTTACTTCTTCCTCCTACAATGAGCAGTTCTTC
CASSFTSSSYNEQFF
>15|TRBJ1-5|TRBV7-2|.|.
TGTGCCAGCAGCTTGGCAGGGTTGTACAATCAGCCCCAGCATTTT
CASSLAGLYNQPQHF